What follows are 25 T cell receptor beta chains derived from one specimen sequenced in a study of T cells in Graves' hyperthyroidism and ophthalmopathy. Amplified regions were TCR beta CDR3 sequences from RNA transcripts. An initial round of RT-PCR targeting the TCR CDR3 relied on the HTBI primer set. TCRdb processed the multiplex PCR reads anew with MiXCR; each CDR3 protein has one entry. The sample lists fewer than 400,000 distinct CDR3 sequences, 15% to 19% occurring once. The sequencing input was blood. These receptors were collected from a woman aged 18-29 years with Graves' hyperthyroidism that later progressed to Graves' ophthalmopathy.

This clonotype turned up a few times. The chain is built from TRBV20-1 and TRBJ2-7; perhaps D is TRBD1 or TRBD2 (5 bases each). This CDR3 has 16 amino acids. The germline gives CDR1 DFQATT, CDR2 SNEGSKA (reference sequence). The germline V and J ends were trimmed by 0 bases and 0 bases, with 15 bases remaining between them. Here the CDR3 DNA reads TGCAGTGCTAGAGATCCGGGACGCCAAAGCTCCTACGAGCAGTACTTC. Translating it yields CSARDPGRQSSYEQYF.

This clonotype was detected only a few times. As DNA, the CDR3 is TGTGCCAGCAGCCGAGGGACGTACCCTTTGAACACTGAAGCTTTCTTT. This sequence encodes CASSRGTYPLNTEAFF. J is TRBJ1-1 and V is TRBV7-9; TRBD1 is a possible D gene (5 bases). With 5 bases removed from V and 0 bases from J, the gap between germline ends came to 16 bases. The CDR3 length is 16 residues. CDR1 SEHNR and CDR2 FQNEAQ come from the germline V gene (reference sequence).

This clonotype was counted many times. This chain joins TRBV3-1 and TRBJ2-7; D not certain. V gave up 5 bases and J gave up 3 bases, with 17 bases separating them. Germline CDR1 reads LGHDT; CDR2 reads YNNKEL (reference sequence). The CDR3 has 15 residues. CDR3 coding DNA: TGTGCCAGCAGCGCAAAGAAACAGACGGACTACGAGCAGTACTTC. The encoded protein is CASSAKKQTDYEQYF.

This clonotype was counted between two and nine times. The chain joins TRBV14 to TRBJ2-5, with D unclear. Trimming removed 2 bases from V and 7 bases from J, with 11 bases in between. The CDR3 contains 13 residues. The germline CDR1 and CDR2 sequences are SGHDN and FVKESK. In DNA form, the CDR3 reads TGTGCCAGCAGCCAATTCCCTACTGGGACCCAGTACTTC. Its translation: CASSQFPTGTQYF.

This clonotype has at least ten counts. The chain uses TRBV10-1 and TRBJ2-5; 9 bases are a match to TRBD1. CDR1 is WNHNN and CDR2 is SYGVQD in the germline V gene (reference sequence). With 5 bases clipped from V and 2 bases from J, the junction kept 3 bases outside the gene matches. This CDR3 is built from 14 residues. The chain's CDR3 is CASSRDRAQETQYF. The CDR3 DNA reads TGCGCCAGCAGTCGGGACAGGGCTCAAGAGACCCAGTACTTC.

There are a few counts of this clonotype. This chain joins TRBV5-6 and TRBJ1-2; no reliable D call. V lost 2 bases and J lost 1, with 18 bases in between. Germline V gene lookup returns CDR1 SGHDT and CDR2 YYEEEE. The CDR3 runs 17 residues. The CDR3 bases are TGTGCCAGCAGCTTCCGGCCCGACACAAGGGATAACTATGGCTACACCTTC. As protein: CASSFRPDTRDNYGYTF. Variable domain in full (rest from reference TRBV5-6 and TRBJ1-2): DAGVTQSPTHLIKTRGQQVTLRCSPKSGHDTVSWYQQALGQGPQFIFQYYEEEERQRGNFPDRFSGHQFPNYSSELNVNALLLGDSALYLCASSFRPDTRDNYGYTFGSGTRLTVV.

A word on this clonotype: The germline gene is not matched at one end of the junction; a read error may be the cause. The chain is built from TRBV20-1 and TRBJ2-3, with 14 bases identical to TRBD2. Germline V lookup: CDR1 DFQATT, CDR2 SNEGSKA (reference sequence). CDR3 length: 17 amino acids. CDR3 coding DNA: TGCAGTGCTAGCCCCGGGACTAGCGGGAGTCGGACAGATATGCAGTATTTT. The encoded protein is CSASPGTSGSRTDMQYF.

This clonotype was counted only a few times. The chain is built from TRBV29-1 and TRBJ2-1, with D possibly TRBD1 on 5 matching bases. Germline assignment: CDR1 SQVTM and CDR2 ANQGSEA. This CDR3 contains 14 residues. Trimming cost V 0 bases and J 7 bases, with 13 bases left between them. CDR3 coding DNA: TGCAGCGTTGAAGATCTATGGACAAGGAATGAGCAGTTCTTC. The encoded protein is CSVEDLWTRNEQFF.

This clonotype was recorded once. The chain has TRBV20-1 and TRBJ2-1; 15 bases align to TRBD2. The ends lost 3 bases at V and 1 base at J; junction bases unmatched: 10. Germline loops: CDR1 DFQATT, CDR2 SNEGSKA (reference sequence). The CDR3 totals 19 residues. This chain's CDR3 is CSASGRTSGRAGSYNEQFF. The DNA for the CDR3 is TGCAGTGCTAGTGGTCGGACTAGCGGGAGGGCGGGATCCTACAATGAGCAGTTCTTC.

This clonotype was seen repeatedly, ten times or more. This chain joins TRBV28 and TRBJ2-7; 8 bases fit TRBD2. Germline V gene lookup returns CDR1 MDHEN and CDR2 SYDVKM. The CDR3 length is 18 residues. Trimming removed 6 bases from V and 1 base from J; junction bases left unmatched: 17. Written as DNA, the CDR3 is TGTGCCAGCAGCCAACCGGGACTAGTATACGGGCTATCCTACGAGCAGTACTTC. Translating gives CASSQPGLVYGLSYEQYF.

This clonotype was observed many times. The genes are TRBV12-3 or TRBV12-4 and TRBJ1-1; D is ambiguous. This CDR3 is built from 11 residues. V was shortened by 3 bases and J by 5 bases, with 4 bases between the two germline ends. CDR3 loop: CASSFGTEAFF. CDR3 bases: TGTGCCAGCAGTTTCGGAACTGAAGCTTTCTTT.

CDR3 loop: CASSPSSGRDLDEQYF. The CDR3 nucleotides are TGTGCCAGCTCACCTTCGAGCGGGAGGGATCTGGACGAGCAGTACTTC. This chain connects TRBV7-9 to TRBJ2-7; 10 nucleotides match TRBD2. V dropped 8 bases and J dropped 5; count of bases not matched to a gene: 15. Germline V gene sequence: CDR1 SEHNR, CDR2 FQNEAQ (reference sequence). The CDR3 is 16 residues long.

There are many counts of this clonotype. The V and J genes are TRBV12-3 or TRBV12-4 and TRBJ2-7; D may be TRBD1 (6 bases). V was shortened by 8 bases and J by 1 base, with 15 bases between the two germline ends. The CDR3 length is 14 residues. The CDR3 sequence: CASSDSAASYEQYF. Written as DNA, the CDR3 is TGTGCCAGCTCGGACAGCGCAGCTTCCTACGAGCAGTACTTC.

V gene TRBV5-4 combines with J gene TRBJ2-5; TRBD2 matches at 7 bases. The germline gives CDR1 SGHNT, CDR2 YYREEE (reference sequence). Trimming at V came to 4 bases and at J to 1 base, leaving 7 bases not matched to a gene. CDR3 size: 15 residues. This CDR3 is CASSRASGFQETQYF. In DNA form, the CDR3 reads TGTGCCAGCAGCCGGGCTAGCGGTTTCCAAGAGACCCAGTACTTC.

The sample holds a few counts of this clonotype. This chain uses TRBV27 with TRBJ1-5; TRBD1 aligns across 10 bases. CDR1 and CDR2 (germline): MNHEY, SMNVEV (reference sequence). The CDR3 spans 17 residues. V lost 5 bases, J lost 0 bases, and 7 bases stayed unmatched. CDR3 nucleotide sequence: TGTGCCAGCAGTCGGACAGGGGGTGGTTATAGCAATCAGCCCCAGCATTTT. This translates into CASSRTGGGYSNQPQHF.

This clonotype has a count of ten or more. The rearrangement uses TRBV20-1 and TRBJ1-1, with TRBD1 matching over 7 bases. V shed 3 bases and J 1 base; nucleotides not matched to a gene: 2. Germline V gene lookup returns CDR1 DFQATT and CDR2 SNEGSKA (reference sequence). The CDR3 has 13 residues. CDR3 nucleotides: TGCAGTGCTAGGGACAGGACGAACACTGAAGCTTTCTTT. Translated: CSARDRTNTEAFF.

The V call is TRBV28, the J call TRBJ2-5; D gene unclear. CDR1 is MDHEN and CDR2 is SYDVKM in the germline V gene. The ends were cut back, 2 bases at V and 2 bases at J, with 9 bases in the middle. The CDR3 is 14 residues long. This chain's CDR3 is CASSLTERQETQYF. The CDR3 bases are TGTGCCAGCAGTTTAACGGAGCGACAAGAGACCCAGTACTTC.

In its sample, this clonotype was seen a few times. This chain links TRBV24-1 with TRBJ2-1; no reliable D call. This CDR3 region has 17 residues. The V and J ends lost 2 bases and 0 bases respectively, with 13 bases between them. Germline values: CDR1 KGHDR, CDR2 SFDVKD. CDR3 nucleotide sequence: TGTGCCACCAGTGATTCTAAAGCTGGGGTCTCCTACAATGAGCAGTTCTTC. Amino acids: CATSDSKAGVSYNEQFF.

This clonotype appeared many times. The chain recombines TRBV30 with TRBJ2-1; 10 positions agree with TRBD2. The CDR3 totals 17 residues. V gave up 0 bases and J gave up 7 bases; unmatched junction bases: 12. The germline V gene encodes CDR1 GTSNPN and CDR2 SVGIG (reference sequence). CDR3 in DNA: TGTGCCTGGAGTGTATCCCCAGCGGGAGGGCCGGAAAATGAGCAGTTCTTC. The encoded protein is CAWSVSPAGGPENEQFF.

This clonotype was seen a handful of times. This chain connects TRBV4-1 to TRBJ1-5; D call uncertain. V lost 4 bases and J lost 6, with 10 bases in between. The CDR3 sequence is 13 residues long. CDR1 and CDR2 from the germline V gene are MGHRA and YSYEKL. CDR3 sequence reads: CASSPSTGQPQHF. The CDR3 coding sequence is TGCGCCAGCAGCCCGTCCACGGGTCAGCCCCAGCATTTT.

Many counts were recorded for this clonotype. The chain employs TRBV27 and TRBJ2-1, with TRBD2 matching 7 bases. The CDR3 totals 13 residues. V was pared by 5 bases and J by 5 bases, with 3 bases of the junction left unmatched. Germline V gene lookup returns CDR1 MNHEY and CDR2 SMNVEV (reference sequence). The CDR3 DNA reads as TGTGCCAGCAGTCCAACTAGCGACAATGAGCAGTTCTTC. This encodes CASSPTSDNEQFF.

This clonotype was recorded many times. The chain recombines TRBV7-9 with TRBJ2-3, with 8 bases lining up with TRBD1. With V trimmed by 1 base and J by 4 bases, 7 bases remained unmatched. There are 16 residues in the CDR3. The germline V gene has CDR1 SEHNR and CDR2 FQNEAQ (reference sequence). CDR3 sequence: CASSLGVSGGADTQYF. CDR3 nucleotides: TGTGCCAGCAGCTTAGGGGTATCAGGGGGCGCAGATACGCAGTATTTT.

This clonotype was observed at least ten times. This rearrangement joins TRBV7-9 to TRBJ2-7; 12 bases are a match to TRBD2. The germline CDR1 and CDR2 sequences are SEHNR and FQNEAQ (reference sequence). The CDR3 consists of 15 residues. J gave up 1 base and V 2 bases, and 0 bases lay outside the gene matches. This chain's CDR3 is CASSLLAGGSYEQYF. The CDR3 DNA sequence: TGTGCCAGCAGCTTACTAGCGGGAGGGTCCTACGAGCAGTACTTC.

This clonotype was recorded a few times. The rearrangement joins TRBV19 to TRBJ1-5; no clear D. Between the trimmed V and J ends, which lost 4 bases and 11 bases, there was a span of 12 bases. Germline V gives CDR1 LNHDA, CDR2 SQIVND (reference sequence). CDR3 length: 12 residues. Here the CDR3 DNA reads TGTGCCAGTAGTAACGTCGGGAGGACCCAGCATTTT. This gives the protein CASSNVGRTQHF.

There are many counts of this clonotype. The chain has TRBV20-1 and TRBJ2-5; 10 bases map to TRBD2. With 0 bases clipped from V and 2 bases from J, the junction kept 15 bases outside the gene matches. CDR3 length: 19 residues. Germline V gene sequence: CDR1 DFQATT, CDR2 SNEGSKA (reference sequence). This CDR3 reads CSARDKWSSGSIRQETQYF. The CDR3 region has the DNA TGCAGTGCTAGAGATAAGTGGTCTAGCGGGAGCATTCGGCAAGAGACCCAGTACTTC.